This T cell receptor beta chain was sequenced in a study of cytomegalovirus exposure and HLA in healthy donors. Notes on the study in general: The classifier, whose performance was assessed in both the original and validation cohorts, reportedly diagnosed cytomegalovirus status with high specificity and sensitivity. Presence/absence analysis assumed near-uniform sequencing depth across donors. For most TCR sequences rarity was the rule, although some public TCRs occurred in many donors.

By its share, this clone is medium-sized. Its cognate antigen is unknown. A multiplex PCR was run with 60 Vbeta primers and 13 Jbeta primers. Libraries were prepared by immunoSEQ multiplex PCR; TCRdb keeps only in-frame clonotypes and omits some of them. The sample contains 30,000 to 45,000 clones, over 40% of which appear only once. Germline V gene sequence: CDR1 ENHRY, CDR2 SYGVKD. This CDR3 comprises 14 residues. Trimming shortened V by 3 bases and J by 6 bases, and 11 bases separated the two germline ends. All donors participated as healthy donors of bone marrow. The chain carries TRBV10-3 and TRBJ2-2; a weak D match, TRBD1 (6 bases). The specimen was PBMCs. This receptor was obtained from a middle-aged woman in good health and CMV-seropositive. The CDR3 here is CAISDLGAAGELFF. The CDR3 DNA reads TGTGCCATCAGTGATCTGGGGGCCGCCGGGGAGCTGTTTTTT.